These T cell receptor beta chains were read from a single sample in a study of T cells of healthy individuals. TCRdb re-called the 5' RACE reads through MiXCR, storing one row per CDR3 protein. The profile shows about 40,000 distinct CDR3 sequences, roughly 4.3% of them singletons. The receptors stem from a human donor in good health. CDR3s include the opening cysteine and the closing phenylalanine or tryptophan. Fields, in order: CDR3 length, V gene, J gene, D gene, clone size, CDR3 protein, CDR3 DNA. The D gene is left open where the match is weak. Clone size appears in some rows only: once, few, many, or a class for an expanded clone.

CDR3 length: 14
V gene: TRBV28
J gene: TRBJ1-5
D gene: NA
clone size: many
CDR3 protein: CASSLGGGNQPQHF
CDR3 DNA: TGTGCCAGCAGTTTAGGGGGAGGCAATCAGCCCCAGCATTTT

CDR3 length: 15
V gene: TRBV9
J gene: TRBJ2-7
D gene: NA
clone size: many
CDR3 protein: CASSIQPTGENEQYF
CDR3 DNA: TGTGCCAGCAGTATTCAACCGACAGGAGAAAACGAGCAGTACTTC

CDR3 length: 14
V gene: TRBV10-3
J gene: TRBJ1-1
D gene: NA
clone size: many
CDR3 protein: CAISEPLRDTEAFF
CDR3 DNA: TGTGCCATCAGTGAGCCGTTGCGGGACACTGAAGCTTTCTTT

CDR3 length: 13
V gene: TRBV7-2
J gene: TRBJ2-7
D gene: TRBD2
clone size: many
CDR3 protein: CASSLGNLAGESF
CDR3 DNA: TGTGCCAGCAGCTTAGGGAACCTAGCGGGAGAGTCCTTC

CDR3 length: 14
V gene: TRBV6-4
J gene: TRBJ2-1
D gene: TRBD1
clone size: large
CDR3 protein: CASSDSTGGNEQFF
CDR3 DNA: TGTGCCAGCAGTGACTCGACAGGGGGCAATGAGCAGTTCTTC

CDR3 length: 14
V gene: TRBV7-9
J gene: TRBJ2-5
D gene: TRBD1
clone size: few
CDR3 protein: CASSLGTGGETQYF
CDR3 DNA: TGTGCCAGCAGCTTAGGGACAGGGGGGGAGACCCAGTACTTC

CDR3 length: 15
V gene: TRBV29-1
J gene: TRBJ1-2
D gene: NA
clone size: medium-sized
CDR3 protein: CSVELVGQKQDGYTF
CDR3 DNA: TGCAGCGTTGAGTTGGTGGGACAAAAACAGGACGGCTACACCTTC

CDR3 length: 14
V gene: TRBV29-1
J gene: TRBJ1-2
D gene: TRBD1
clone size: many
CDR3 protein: CSVETYRGLYGYTF
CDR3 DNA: TGCAGCGTTGAGACCTACAGGGGCCTCTATGGCTACACCTTC

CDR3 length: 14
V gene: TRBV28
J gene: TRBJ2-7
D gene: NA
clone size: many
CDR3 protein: CATSDREGSYEQYF
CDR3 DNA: TGTGCCACCTCGGACAGGGAGGGCTCCTACGAGCAGTACTTC

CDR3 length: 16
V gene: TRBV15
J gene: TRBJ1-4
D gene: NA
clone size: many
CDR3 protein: CATSRDRREVDEKLFF
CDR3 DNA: TGTGCCACCAGCAGAGATCGTAGGGAAGTTGATGAAAAACTGTTTTTT

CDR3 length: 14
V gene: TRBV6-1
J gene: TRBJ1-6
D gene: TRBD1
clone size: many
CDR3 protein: CASRVRDSNSPLHF
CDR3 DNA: TGTGCCAGCAGGGTACGGGACAGTAATTCACCCCTCCACTTT

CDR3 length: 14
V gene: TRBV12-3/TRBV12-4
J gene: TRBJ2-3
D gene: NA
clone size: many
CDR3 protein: CASSFGTRTDTQYF
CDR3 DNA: TGTGCCAGCAGTTTCGGGACCCGCACAGATACGCAGTATTTT

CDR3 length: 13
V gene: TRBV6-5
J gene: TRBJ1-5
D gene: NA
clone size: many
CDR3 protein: CASSRESNQPQHF
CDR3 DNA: TGTGCCAGCAGCCGAGAGAGCAATCAGCCCCAGCATTTT

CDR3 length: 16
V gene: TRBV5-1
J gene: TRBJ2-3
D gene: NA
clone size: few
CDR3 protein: CASSSLPGLTMDTQYF
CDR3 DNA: TGCGCCAGCAGCTCTCTCCCGGGACTCACCATGGATACGCAGTATTTT

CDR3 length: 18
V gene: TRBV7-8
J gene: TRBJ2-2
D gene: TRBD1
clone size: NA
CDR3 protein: CASSLVGQGARNTGELFF
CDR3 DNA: TGTGCCAGCAGCTTAGTCGGGCAGGGGGCGAGGAACACCGGGGAGCTGTTTTTT

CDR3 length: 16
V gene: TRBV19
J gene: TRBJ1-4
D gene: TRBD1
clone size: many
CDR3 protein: CASSCYPDRGHEKLFF
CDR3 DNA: TGTGCCAGTAGTTGTTACCCGGACAGGGGTCATGAAAAACTGTTTTTT

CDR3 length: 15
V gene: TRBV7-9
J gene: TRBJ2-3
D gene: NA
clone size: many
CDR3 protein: CASSNTASGTDTQYF
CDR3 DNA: TGTGCCAGCAGCAATACCGCCAGCGGGACAGATACGCAGTATTTT

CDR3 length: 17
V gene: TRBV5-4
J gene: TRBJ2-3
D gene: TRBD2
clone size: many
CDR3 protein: CASSPRLAGGVPDTQYF
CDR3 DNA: TGTGCCAGCAGCCCCCGACTAGCGGGAGGTGTCCCAGATACGCAGTATTTT

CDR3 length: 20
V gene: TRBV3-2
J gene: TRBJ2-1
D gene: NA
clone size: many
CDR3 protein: CASPHQHGTSGSVRDNEQFF
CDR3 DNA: TGTGCCAGCCCTCACCAGCACGGGACTAGCGGGAGTGTTCGCGACAATGAGCAGTTCTTC

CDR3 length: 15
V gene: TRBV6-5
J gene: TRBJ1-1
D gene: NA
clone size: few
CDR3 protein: CASSYSRNMNTEAFF
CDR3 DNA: TGTGCCAGCAGTTACTCCCGGAACATGAACACTGAAGCTTTCTTT

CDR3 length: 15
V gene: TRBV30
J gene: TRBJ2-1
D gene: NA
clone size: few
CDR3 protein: CAWSVGGLASGEQFF
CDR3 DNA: TGTGCCTGGAGTGTTGGGGGTTTGGCATCAGGAGAGCAGTTCTTC

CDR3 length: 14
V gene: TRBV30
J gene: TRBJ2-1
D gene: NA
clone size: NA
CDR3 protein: CAWSVGRGNNEQFF
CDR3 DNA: TGTGCCTGGAGTGTGGGGCGGGGCAACAATGAGCAGTTCTTC